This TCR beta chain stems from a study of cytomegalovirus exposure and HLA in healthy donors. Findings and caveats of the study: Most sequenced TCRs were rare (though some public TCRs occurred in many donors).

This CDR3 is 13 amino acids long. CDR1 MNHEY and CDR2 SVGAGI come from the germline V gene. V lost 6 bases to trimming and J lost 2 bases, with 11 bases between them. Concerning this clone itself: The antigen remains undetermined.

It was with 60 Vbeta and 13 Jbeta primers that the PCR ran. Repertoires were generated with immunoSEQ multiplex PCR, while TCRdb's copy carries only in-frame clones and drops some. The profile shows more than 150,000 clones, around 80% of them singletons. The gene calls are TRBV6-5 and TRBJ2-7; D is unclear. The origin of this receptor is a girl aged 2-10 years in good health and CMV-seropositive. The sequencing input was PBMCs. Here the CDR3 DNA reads TGTGCCAGCAGGGGCCAATATACCTACGAGCAGTACTTC. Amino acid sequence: CASRGQYTYEQYF.